The present TCR beta chain was sequenced within a study of blood T cell repertoires in COVID-19. About the research overall: The origin of the acute and convalescent COVID-19 samples was the United States, Italy and Spain. Sources were T cells, B-cell-depleted T cells, or PBMCs; the material itself was cDNA or gDNA.

The data were produced by immunoSEQ multiplex PCR, yet TCRdb's version contains in-frame clones alone and is incomplete. Of around 220,000 clones listed, 86% are singletons. The length of the CDR3 is 18 residues. Trimming pared 2 bases from V and 0 bases from J, leaving 17 bases between. Looked up from germline, CDR1 is SNHLY and CDR2 is FYNNEI. The sequence came from a woman between 45 and 65 years old with acute or convalescent COVID-19. V is TRBV2 and J is TRBJ1-5; D gene ambiguous. Sequencing used peripheral blood. The CDR3 loop reads CASSEFTPTSYSNQPQHF. Here the CDR3 DNA reads TGTGCCAGCAGTGAATTCACACCGACATCTTATAGCAATCAGCCCCAGCATTTT.